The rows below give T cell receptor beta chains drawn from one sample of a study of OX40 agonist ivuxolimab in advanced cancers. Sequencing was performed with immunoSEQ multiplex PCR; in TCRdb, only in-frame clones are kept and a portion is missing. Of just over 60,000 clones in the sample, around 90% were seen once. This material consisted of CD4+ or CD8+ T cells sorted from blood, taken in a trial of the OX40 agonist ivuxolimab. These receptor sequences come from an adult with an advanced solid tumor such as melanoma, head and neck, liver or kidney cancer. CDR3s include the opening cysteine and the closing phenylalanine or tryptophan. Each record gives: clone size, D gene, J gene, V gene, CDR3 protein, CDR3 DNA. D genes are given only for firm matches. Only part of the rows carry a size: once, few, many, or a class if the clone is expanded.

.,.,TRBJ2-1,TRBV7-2,CASSLAAGIYNEQFF,TGTGCCAGCAGCTTAGCAGCAGGGATCTACAATGAGCAGTTCTTC
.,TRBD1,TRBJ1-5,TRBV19,CASSLFDRVSNQPQHF,TGTGCCAGTAGTCTTTTTGACAGGGTAAGCAATCAGCCCCAGCATTTT
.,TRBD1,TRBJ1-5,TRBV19,CASSNYRGDQPQHF,TGTGCCAGTAGTAACTACAGGGGCGATCAGCCCCAGCATTTT
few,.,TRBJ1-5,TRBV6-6,CASSDAGGQPQHF,TGTGCCAGCAGTGACGCGGGGGGACAGCCCCAGCATTTT
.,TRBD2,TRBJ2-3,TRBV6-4,CASSGLAGGTDTQYF,TGTGCCAGCAGCGGACTAGCGGGAGGAACGGATACGCAGTATTTT
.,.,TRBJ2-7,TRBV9,CASRGGNEQYF,TGTGCCAGCAGGGGGGGTAACGAGCAGTACTTC
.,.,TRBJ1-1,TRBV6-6,CASTLLDTEAFF,TGTGCCAGCACATTGTTGGACACTGAAGCTTTCTTT
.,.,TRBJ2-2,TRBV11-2,CASSLTGPPRELFF,TGTGCCAGCAGCTTAACGGGGCCCCCCCGGGAGCTGTTTTTT
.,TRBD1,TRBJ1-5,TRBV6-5,CASSRDRGNQPQHF,TGTGCCAGCAGCCGGGACAGGGGAAATCAGCCCCAGCATTTT
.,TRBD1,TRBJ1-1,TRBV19,CASSIIRGVGVNTEAFF,TGTGCCAGTAGTATAATCAGGGGGGTAGGAGTGAACACTGAAGCTTTCTTT
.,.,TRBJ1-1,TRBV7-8,CASSLAKVGPSSSYTEAFF,TGTGCCAGCAGCTTAGCGAAAGTCGGCCCCTCGTCTAGTTACACTGAAGCTTTCTTT
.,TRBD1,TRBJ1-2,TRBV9,CASSGKQGNYGYTF,TGTGCCAGCAGCGGTAAACAGGGGAACTATGGCTACACCTTC
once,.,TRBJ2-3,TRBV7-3,CASSLGISTDTQYF,TGTGCCAGCAGCTTGGGGATTAGCACAGATACGCAGTATTTT
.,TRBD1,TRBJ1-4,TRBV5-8,CASSFARGRDEKLFF,TGTGCCAGCAGCTTCGCCAGGGGGCGGGATGAAAAACTGTTTTTT
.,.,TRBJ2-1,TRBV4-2,CASSRWGGEHNEQFF,TGTGCCAGCAGCCGGTGGGGTGGGGAACACAATGAGCAGTTCTTC
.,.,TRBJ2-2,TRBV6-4,CASRVGELFF,TGTGCCAGCAGAGTCGGGGAGCTGTTTTTT
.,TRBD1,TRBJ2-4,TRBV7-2,CASSSLQGDPSPENIQYF,TGTGCCAGCAGCTCCCTCCAGGGGGACCCCTCTCCAGAAAACATTCAGTACTTC
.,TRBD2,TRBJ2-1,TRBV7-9,CASSPRASGRVSSYNEQFF,TGTGCCAGCAGCCCAAGAGCGAGCGGGAGGGTGAGCTCCTACAATGAGCAGTTCTTC
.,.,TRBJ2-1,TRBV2,CASAQGWDLYNEQFF,TGTGCCAGCGCTCAAGGGTGGGATCTTTACAATGAGCAGTTCTTC
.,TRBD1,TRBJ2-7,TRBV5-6,CASSLLGDSDYEQYF,TGTGCCAGCAGCTTGTTGGGGGACAGCGACTACGAGCAGTACTTC
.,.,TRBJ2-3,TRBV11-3,CASSPGGGLITDTQYF,TGTGCCAGCAGCCCAGGGGGGGGTCTAATTACAGATACGCAGTATTTT
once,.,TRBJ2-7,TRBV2,CASSEMENSSYEQYF,TGTGCCAGCAGTGAAATGGAGAATAGCTCCTACGAGCAGTACTTC
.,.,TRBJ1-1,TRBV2,CASSLDSDTEAFF,TGTGCCAGCAGCCTGGACAGCGACACTGAAGCTTTCTTT
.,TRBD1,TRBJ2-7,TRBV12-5,CASGSDRVGNEQYF,TGTGCTAGTGGTTCCGACAGGGTAGGTAACGAGCAGTACTTC
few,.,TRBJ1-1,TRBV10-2,CASSDPWKDTEAFF,TGCGCCAGCAGTGACCCCTGGAAGGACACTGAAGCTTTCTTT
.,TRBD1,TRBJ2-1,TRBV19,CASSTPPGTGRSYNEQFF,TGTGCCAGTAGTACCCCTCCCGGGACAGGGAGAAGTTACAATGAGCAGTTCTTC
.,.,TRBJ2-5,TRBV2,CASSANTQETQYF,TGTGCCAGCAGTGCGAACACTCAAGAGACCCAGTACTTC
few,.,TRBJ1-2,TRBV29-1,CSVASGDYGYTF,TGCAGCGTTGCTTCGGGGGACTATGGCTACACCTTC
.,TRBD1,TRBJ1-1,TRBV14,CASSQGQGEGEAFF,TGTGCCAGCAGCCAAGGGCAGGGGGAGGGCGAAGCTTTCTTT
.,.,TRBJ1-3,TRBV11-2,CASSLVVGSVGNTIYF,TGTGCCAGCAGCTTAGTCGTCGGGAGTGTGGGAAACACCATATATTTT
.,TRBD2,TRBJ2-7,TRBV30,CAWSGGGRAFSSYEQYF,TGTGCCTGGAGTGGCGGGGGGCGCGCCTTTAGCTCCTACGAGCAGTACTTC
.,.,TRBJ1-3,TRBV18,CASSTGGTLGSGNTIYF,TGTGCCAGCTCCACCGGCGGGACTTTAGGCTCTGGAAACACCATATATTTT
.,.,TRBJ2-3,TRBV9,CASTRLTDVADTQYF,TGTGCCAGCACCCGACTGACTGACGTTGCAGATACGCAGTATTTT
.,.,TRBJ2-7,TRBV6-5,CASSSGTPPYEQYF,TGTGCCAGCAGTTCCGGGACACCGCCCTACGAGCAGTACTTC
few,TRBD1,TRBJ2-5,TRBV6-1,CASRRQGRQETQYF,TGTGCCAGCAGGCGACAGGGGCGACAAGAGACCCAGTACTTC
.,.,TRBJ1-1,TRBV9,CASSVGIAQGSTEAFF,TGTGCCAGCAGCGTAGGGATTGCCCAGGGATCCACTGAAGCTTTCTTT
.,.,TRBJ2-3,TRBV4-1,CASSQLRSTDTQYF,TGCGCCAGCAGCCAACTAAGGAGCACAGATACGCAGTATTTT
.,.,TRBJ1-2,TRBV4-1,CASSQALLQGYGYTF,TGCGCCAGCAGCCAGGCGCTCCTTCAGGGTTATGGCTACACCTTC
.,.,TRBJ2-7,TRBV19,CASSTTMAGVGEQYF,TGTGCCAGTAGTACCACTATGGCAGGGGTCGGCGAGCAGTACTTC
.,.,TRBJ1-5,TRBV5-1,CASSLGENQPQHF,TGCGCCAGCAGCTTAGGGGAGAATCAGCCCCAGCATTTT
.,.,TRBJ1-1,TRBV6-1,CASSRTGMNTEAFF,TGTGCCAGCAGTCGGACGGGAATGAACACTGAAGCTTTCTTT
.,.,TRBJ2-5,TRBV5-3,CASSRKETQYF,TGTGCCAGCAGCCGCAAAGAGACCCAGTACTTC
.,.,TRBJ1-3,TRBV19,CASREGQPGNTIYF,TGTGCCAGTAGAGAAGGACAGCCTGGAAACACCATATATTTT
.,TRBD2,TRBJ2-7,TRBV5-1,CASSYRDGGDYQGEQYF,TGCGCCAGCAGCTACCGGGACGGGGGGGATTACCAGGGAGAGCAGTACTTC
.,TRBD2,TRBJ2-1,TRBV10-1,CASSDGSSGRANEQFF,TGCGCCAGCAGTGACGGTTCAAGCGGGAGGGCCAATGAGCAGTTCTTC
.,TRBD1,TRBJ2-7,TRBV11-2,CASSFGQAPYEQYF,TGTGCCAGCAGCTTCGGACAGGCCCCCTACGAGCAGTACTTC
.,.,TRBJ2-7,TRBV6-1,CAAGTHYEQYF,TGTGCCGCGGGGACACACTACGAGCAGTACTTC